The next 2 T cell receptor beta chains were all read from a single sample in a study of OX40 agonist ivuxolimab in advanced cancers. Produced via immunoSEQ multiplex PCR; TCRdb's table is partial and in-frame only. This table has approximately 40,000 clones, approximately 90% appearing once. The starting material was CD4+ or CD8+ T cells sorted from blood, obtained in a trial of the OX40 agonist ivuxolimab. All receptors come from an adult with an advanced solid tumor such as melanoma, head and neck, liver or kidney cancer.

The DNA of the CDR3 is TGTGCCAGCAGCCAAGGATACAGGGATCTGACTAACTATGGCTACACCTTC. Protein sequence: CASSQGYRDLTNYGYTF. The chain combines TRBV4-2 with TRBJ1-2; possibly TRBD1 for D (6 bases). The CDR3 is made up of 17 amino acids. Germline values: CDR1 LGHNA, CDR2 YNFKEQ. V lost 1 base and J lost 0, with 15 bases in between.

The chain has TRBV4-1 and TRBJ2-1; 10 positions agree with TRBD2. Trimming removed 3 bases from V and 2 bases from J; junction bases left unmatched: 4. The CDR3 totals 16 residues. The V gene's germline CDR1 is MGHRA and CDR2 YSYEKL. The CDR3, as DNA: TGCGCCAGCAGCCAGTTAGCGGGAGGCCCCTACAATGAGCAGTTCTTC. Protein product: CASSQLAGGPYNEQFF.